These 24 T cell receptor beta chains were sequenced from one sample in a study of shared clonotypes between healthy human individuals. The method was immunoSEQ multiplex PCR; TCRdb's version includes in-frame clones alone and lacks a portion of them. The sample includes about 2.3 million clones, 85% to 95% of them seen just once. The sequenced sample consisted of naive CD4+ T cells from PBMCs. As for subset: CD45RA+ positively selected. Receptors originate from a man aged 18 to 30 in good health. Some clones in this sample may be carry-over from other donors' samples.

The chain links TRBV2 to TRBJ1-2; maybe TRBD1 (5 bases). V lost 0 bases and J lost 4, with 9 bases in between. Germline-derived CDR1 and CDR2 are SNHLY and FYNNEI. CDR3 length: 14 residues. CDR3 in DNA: TGTGCCAGCAGTGAAGCGCGGGGGATCTATGGCTACACCTTC. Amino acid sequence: CASSEARGIYGYTF.

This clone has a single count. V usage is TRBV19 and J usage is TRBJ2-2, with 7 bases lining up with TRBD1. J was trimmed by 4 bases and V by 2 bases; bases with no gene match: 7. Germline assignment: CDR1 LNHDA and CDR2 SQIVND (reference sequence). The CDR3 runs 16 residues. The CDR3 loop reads CASSIFRGSGTGELFF. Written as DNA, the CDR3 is TGTGCCAGTAGTATATTCAGGGGGTCGGGCACCGGGGAGCTGTTTTTT.

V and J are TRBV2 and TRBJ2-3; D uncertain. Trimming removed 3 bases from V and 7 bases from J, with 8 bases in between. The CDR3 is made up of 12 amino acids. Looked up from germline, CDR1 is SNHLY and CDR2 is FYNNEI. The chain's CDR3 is CASSDVSHTQYF. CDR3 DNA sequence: TGTGCCAGCAGTGATGTTTCTCATACGCAGTATTTT.

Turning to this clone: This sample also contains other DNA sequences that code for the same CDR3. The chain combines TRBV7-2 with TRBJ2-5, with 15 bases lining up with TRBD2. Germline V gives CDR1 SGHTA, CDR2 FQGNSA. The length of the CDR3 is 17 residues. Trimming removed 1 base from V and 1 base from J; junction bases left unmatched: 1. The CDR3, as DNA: TGTGCCAGCAGCTTAGGGGGACTAGCGGGAGGCCAAGAGACCCAGTACTTC. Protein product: CASSLGGLAGGQETQYF.

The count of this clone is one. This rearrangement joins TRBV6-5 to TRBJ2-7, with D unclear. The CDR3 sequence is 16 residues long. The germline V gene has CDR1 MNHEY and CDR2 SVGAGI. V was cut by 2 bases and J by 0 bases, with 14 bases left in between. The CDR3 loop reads CASSYTILAASYEQYF. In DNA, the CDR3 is TGTGCCAGCAGTTACACCATTCTCGCTGCCTCCTACGAGCAGTACTTC.

CDR3 sequence: CASSRGPFYGYTF. The CDR3 DNA is TGTGCCAGCAGCCGGGGACCCTTCTATGGCTACACCTTC. The chain has TRBV7-2 and TRBJ1-2; the D gene is possibly TRBD1 (5 bases). There are 13 residues in the CDR3. Trimming left V 5 bases short and J 4 bases short, with 11 bases between. Germline assignment: CDR1 SGHTA and CDR2 FQGNSA.

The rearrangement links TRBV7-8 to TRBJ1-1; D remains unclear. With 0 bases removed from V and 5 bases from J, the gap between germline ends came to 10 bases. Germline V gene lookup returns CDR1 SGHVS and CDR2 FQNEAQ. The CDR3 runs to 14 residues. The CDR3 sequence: CASSLALPGTEAFF. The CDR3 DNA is TGTGCCAGCAGCTTAGCACTGCCGGGGACTGAAGCTTTCTTT.

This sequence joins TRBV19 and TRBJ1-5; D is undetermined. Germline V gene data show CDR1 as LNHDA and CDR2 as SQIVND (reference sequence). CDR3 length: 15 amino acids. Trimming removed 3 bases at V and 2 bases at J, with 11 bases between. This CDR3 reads CASSIIGEGNQPQHF. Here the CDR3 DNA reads TGTGCCAGTAGTATTATCGGGGAGGGCAATCAGCCCCAGCATTTT.

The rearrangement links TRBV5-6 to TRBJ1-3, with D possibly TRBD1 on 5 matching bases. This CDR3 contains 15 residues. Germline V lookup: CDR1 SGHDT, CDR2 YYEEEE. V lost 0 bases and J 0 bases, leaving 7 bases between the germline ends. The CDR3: CASSLGTLSGNTIYF. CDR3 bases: TGTGCCAGCAGCTTGGGGACACTCTCTGGAAACACCATATATTTT. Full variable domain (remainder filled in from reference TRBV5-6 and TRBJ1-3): DAGVTQSPTHLIKTRGQQVTLRCSPKSGHDTVSWYQQALGQGPQFIFQYYEEEERQRGNFPDRFSGHQFPNYSSELNVNALLLGDSALYLCASSLGTLSGNTIYFGEGSWLTVV.

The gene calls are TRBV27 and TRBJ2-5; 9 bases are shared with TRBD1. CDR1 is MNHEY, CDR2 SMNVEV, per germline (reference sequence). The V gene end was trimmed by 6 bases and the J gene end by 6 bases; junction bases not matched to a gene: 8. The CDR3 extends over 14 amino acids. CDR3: CASRGTGREKTQYF. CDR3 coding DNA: TGTGCCAGCAGAGGGACAGGGAGAGAAAAGACCCAGTACTTC.

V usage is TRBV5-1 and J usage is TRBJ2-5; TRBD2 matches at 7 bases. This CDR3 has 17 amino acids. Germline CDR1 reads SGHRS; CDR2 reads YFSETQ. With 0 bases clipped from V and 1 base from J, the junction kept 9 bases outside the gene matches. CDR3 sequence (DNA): TGCGCCAGCAGCTTGGGTGGGCGGGAGTTCCCCCAAGAGACCCAGTACTTC. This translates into CASSLGGREFPQETQYF.

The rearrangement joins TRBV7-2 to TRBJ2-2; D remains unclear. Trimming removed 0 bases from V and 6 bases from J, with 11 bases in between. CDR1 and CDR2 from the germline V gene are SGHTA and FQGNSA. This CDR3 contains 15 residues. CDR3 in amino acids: CASSLASPEAGELFF. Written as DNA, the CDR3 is TGTGCCAGCAGCTTAGCTTCCCCAGAGGCCGGGGAGCTGTTTTTT.

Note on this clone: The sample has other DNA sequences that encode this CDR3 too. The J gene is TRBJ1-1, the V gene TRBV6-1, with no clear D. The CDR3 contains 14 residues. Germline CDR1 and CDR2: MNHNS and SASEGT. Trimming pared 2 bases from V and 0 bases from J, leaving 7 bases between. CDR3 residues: CASSEQRMNTEAFF. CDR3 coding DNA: TGTGCCAGCAGTGAACAAAGAATGAACACTGAAGCTTTCTTT.

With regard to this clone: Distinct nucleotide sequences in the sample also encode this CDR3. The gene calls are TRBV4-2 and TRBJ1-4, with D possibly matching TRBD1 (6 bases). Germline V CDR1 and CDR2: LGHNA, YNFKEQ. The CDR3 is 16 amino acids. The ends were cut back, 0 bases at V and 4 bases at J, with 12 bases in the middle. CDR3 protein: CASSQDLSQGNEKLFF. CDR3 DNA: TGTGCCAGCAGCCAAGATCTTTCACAGGGTAATGAAAAACTGTTTTTT.

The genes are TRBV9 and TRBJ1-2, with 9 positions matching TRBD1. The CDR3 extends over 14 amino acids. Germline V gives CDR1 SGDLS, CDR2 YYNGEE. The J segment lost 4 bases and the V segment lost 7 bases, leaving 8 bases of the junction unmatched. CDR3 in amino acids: CASARDRDVYGYTF. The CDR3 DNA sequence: TGTGCCAGCGCCCGGGACAGGGACGTCTATGGCTACACCTTC.

CDR3 residues: CASSLRGGGETQYF. The CDR3 nucleotides are TGTGCCAGCAGCCTCCGCGGGGGGGGAGAGACCCAGTACTTC. The gene calls are TRBV6-1 and TRBJ2-5, with TRBD2 matching 9 bases. Germline assignment: CDR1 MNHNS and CDR2 SASEGT. The CDR3 is 14 amino acids. J lost 4 bases, V lost 6 bases, and 6 bases had no gene match.

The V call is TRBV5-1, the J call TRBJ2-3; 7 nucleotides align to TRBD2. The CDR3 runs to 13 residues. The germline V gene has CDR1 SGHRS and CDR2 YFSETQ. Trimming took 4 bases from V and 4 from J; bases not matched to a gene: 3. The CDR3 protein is CASSGGVADTQYF. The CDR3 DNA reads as TGCGCCAGCAGCGGGGGGGTCGCAGATACGCAGTATTTT.

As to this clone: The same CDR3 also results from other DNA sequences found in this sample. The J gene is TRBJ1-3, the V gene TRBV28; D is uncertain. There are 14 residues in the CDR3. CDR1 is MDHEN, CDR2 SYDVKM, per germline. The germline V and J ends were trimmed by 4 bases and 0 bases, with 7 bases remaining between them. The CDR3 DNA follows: TGTGCCAGCAGTTCCGGATACTCTGGAAACACCATATATTTT. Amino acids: CASSSGYSGNTIYF.

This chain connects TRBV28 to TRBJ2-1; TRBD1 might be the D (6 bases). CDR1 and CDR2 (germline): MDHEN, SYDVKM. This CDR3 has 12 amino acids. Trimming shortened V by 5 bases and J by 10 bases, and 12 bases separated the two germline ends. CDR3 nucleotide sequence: TGTGCCAGCAGTGTTACAGGGCGGGAGCAGTTCTTC. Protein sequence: CASSVTGREQFF.

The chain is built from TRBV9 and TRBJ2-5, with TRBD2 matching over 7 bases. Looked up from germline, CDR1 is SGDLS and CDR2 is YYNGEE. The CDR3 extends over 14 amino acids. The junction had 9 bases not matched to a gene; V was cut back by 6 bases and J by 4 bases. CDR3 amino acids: CASTEGGRGETQYF. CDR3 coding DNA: TGTGCCAGCACAGAGGGAGGGAGGGGAGAGACCCAGTACTTC.

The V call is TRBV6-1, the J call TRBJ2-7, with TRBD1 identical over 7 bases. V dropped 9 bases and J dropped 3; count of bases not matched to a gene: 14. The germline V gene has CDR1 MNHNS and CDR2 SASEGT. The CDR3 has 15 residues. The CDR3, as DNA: TGTGCCAGTATAGAAGGGACAGTTGGACTCTACGAGCAGTACTTC. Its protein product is CASIEGTVGLYEQYF.

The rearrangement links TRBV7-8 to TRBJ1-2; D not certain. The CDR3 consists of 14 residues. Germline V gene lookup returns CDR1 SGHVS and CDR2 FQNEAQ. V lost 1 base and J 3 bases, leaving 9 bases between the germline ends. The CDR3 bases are TGTGCCAGCAGCTTAGGTGGGGTCTACTATGGCTACACCTTC. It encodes CASSLGGVYYGYTF.

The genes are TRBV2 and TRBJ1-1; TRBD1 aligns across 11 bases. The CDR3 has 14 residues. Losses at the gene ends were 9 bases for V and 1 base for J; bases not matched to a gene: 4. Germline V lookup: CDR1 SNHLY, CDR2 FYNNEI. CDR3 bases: TGTGCCAGAGAGGGGACAGGGGGGAACACTGAAGCTTTCTTT. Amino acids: CAREGTGGNTEAFF.

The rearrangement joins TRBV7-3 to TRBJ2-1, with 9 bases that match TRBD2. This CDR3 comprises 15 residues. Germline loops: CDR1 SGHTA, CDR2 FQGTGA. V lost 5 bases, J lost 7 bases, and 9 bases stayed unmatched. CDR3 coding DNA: TGTGCCAGCAGCCCTCGGGCGGGAGGGCGGAATGAGCAGTTCTTC. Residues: CASSPRAGGRNEQFF.